These 2 T cell receptor beta chains originate from one sample sequenced in a study of control samples from healthy donors and cancer patients. TCRdb keeps only in-frame clones here, not all; method: immunoSEQ multiplex PCR. The data show roughly 130,000 clones, approximately 94% seen once. Sequencing was done on a sample of PBMCs. These receptors were obtained from a man between 50 and 59 years old with head and neck cancer.

A few counts support this clone. The rearrangement uses TRBV5-1 and TRBJ2-2; D possibly corresponds to TRBD1 (6 bases). V lost 0 bases to trimming and J lost 6 bases, with 9 bases between them. The CDR3 consists of 14 residues. Germline-derived CDR1 and CDR2 are SGHRS and YFSETQ. This chain's CDR3 is CASSLGTVAGELFF. In DNA form, the CDR3 reads TGCGCCAGCAGCTTGGGGACAGTAGCCGGGGAGCTGTTTTTT.

The CDR3 nucleotides are TGTGCCAGCAGCCCGTTAGTGAGCTCCTACAATGAGCAGTTCTTC. Its translation is CASSPLVSSYNEQFF. This chain links TRBV7-3 with TRBJ2-1; D remains ambiguous. Trimming shortened V by 5 bases and J by 0 bases, and 11 bases separated the two germline ends. The CDR3 is 15 amino acids. CDR1 SGHTA and CDR2 FQGTGA come from the germline V gene. Variable domain in full (rest from reference TRBV7-3 and TRBJ2-1): GAGVSQTPSNKVTEKGKYVELRCDPISGHTALYWYRQSLGQGPEFLIYFQGTGAADDSGLPNDRFFAVRPEGSVSTLKIQRTERGDSAVYLCASSPLVSSYNEQFFGPGTRLTVL.